Listed here is a single T cell receptor (beta chain). TCRdb keeps only in-frame clones here, not all; method: immunoSEQ multiplex PCR. The repertoire holds approximately 57,000 clones, with about 81% as singletons. The sample originates from a study of OX40 agonist ivuxolimab in advanced cancers. Overall study context: Patients took ivuxolimab, an agonistic anti-OX40 (CD134) antibody.

The sample consisted of CD4+ or CD8+ T cells sorted from blood, taken in a trial of the OX40 agonist ivuxolimab. This clonotype was sampled from an adult with an advanced solid tumor such as melanoma, head and neck, liver or kidney cancer.

CDR3 DNA sequence: TGTGCCAGCCTCACGAGAGCGAGCACCGGGGAGCTGTTTTTT. This codes for CASLTRASTGELFF. This sequence joins TRBV7-8 and TRBJ2-2; D unresolved. V lost 8 bases to trimming and J lost 4 bases, with 14 bases between them. The germline V gene has CDR1 SGHVS and CDR2 FQNEAQ. The CDR3 length is 14 residues.